This TCR beta chain was captured by sequencing in a study of OX40 agonist ivuxolimab in advanced cancers. Whole-study findings and limits: The authors also found low normalized T-cell clonal expansion in some nonresponders.

Sequencing used immunoSEQ multiplex PCR; TCRdb keeps in-frame clones, though not all of them. This sample has some 30,000 clones, with approximately 81% found just once. With respect to this clone: The antigen remains unidentified.

The CDR3 spans 15 residues. The V segment lost 5 bases and the J segment 2 bases; nucleotides outside the gene matches: 9. Germline V CDR1 and CDR2: PRHDT, FYEKMQ (reference sequence). The material was CD4+ or CD8+ T cells sorted from blood, obtained in a trial of the OX40 agonist ivuxolimab. This clonotype originated in an adult with an advanced solid tumor such as melanoma, head and neck, liver or kidney cancer. The rearrangement links TRBV13 to TRBJ2-7; TRBD1 matches 7 bases. DNA for the CDR3: TGTGCCAGCAGCGGAGACAGGGTTCGTGCCTACGAGCAGTACTTC. This sequence encodes CASSGDRVRAYEQYF.